The rows below give T cell receptor beta chains drawn from one sample of a study of control samples from healthy donors and cancer patients. Some clones are missing from TCRdb's copy, which holds only in-frame ones; the method was immunoSEQ multiplex PCR. This sample has 150,000 or so clones, with 85% to 95% found just once. The sample consisted of PBMCs. The receptors stem from a man aged 55 to 70 with colorectal cancer. CDR3s include the opening cysteine and the closing phenylalanine or tryptophan. D genes are given only for firm matches. Not all rows give a size; the values are once, few, many and, for expanded clones, a class.

j_call | d_call | clone_size | v_call | cdr3_nt | cdr3_aa
TRBJ2-5 | . | . | TRBV30 | TGTGCCTGGAGTCAAGGTCTAGAGACCCAGTACTTC | CAWSQGLETQYF
TRBJ2-1 | TRBD2 | . | TRBV4-1 | TGCGCCAGCAGCCAAGCGCTAGCGGGGGGGACCAATGAGCAGTTCTTC | CASSQALAGGTNEQFF
TRBJ1-2 | TRBD1 | . | TRBV5-1 | TGCGCCAGCAGCCTAGAGGCCGGGACAGGGGTATATGGCTACACCTTC | CASSLEAGTGVYGYTF
TRBJ2-3 | TRBD1 | . | TRBV9 | TGTGCCAGCAGCGTCGACAGGGGGCTTACAGATACGCAGTATTTT | CASSVDRGLTDTQYF
TRBJ2-7 | . | . | TRBV2 | TGTGCCAGCAGTGACCTCGTGGGCAGGACCTACGAGCAGTACTTC | CASSDLVGRTYEQYF
TRBJ2-3 | . | . | TRBV5-1 | TGCGCCAGCAGCGCTTCGACAGTTACCACAGATACGCAGTATTTT | CASSASTVTTDTQYF
TRBJ1-4 | . | . | TRBV11-3 | TGTGCCAGCAGCCACGGTCGAAGGGCGAGGGAAAAACTGTTTTTT | CASSHGRRAREKLFF
TRBJ1-6 | . | . | TRBV2 | TGTGCCAGCAGTAGACAGGAAAGGTCACCCCTCCACTTT | CASSRQERSPLHF
TRBJ1-2 | . | once | TRBV5-1 | TGCGCCAGCAGCATACCAGGGGATGGCTACACCTTC | CASSIPGDGYTF
TRBJ1-1 | . | . | TRBV6-5 | TGTGCCAGCAGTAGGGATATGAACACTGAAGCTTTCTTT | CASSRDMNTEAFF
TRBJ2-2 | . | . | TRBV19 | TGTGCCAGTAGTAGGGGGGACTCCTACACCGGGGAGCTGTTTTTT | CASSRGDSYTGELFF
TRBJ2-2 | . | . | TRBV2 | TGTGCCAGCAGTGAACAGAGAAACACCGGGGAGCTGTTTTTT | CASSEQRNTGELFF
TRBJ1-1 | . | . | TRBV19 | TGTGCCAGTCGTGACTGGACCGGTTCTGAAGCTTTCTTT | CASRDWTGSEAFF
TRBJ2-3 | TRBD2 | once | TRBV10-3 | TGTGCCATCATGGTTGGCGGGGGTGGCACAGATACGCAGTATTTT | CAIMVGGGGTDTQYF
TRBJ2-3 | TRBD2 | . | TRBV7-2 | TGTGCCAGCAGCTTAGTAGCGGGGGGGAGGGTAGATACGCAGTATTTT | CASSLVAGGRVDTQYF
TRBJ1-5 | TRBD1 | . | TRBV19 | TGTGCCAGTAGTATAGATGCCCCGGGACAGGGGGCGAATCAGCCCCAGCATTTT | CASSIDAPGQGANQPQHF
TRBJ2-1 | . | . | TRBV2 | TGTGCCAGCAGTGACAGCAATGAGCAGTTCTTC | CASSDSNEQFF
TRBJ2-1 | TRBD2 | . | TRBV5-1 | TGCGCCAGCAGCTCCGGGACTAGCGGATACAATGAGCAGTTCTTC | CASSSGTSGYNEQFF
TRBJ2-3 | . | . | TRBV18 | TGTGCCAGCTCACCACCCTCCAGTAGCACAGATACGCAGTATTTT | CASSPPSSSTDTQYF
TRBJ1-3 | . | . | TRBV30 | TGTGCCTGGGGTTACGGGACGGACTCTGGAAACACCATATATTTT | CAWGYGTDSGNTIYF
TRBJ1-3 | . | . | TRBV5-4 | TGTGCCAGCAGCGTTGACCAGGGAATTTCTGGAAACACCATATATTTT | CASSVDQGISGNTIYF
TRBJ2-7 | TRBD1 | . | TRBV6-5 | TGTGCCAGCAGCCCCAGACAGGGTTTCGAGCAGTACTTC | CASSPRQGFEQYF
TRBJ2-5 | . | . | TRBV5-8 | TGTGCCAGCAGCCCCGCAAATAGACGAGAGACCCAGTACTTC | CASSPANRRETQYF
TRBJ2-5 | . | . | TRBV20-1 | TGCAGTGCTAGTTCTGACGGTTTAGAGACCCAGTACTTC | CSASSDGLETQYF
TRBJ2-6 | . | . | TRBV7-2 | TGTGCCAGCAGCCCTCGCGGAGAGGGGGCCAACGTCCTGACTTTC | CASSPRGEGANVLTF
TRBJ2-3 | . | once | TRBV7-2 | TGTGCCAGCAGCTTAGCGGGGGGGCCGACAGATACGCAGTATTTT | CASSLAGGPTDTQYF
TRBJ2-1 | . | . | TRBV9 | TGTGCCAGCAGCGCAGGGGGGTACAATGAGCAGTTCTTC | CASSAGGYNEQFF
TRBJ2-3 | . | . | TRBV4-1 | TGCGCCAGCAGCCTCACCGGGGGGCGAGATACGCAGTATTTT | CASSLTGGRDTQYF
TRBJ2-6 | . | . | TRBV5-1 | TGCGCCAGCAGCTTGGACAAGGCTGGGGCCAACGTCCTGACTTTC | CASSLDKAGANVLTF
TRBJ2-5 | . | few | TRBV4-3 | TGCGCCAGCAGCCAAGATCGAGGGTTCGAGACCCAGTACTTC | CASSQDRGFETQYF
TRBJ2-7 | . | . | TRBV12-3/TRBV12-4 | TGTGCCAGCAGTTTAGGACGGGGAGAGCAGTACTTC | CASSLGRGEQYF
TRBJ1-3 | . | . | TRBV9 | TGTGCCAGCAGCGTAATGGACACGCATAACTCTGGAAACACCATATATTTT | CASSVMDTHNSGNTIYF
TRBJ2-5 | . | . | TRBV4-1 | TGCGCCAGCAGCCAAGTCCTACGGAACCCTGGCCAGTACTTC | CASSQVLRNPGQYF
TRBJ2-7 | . | . | TRBV6-5 | TGTGCCAGCAGGACGGAGGGGAGCCCGTACGAGCAGTACTTC | CASRTEGSPYEQYF
TRBJ1-1 | . | once | TRBV6-6 | TGTGCCAGCAGCTCCTTGATGGGGCGAAACACTGAAGCTTTCTTT | CASSSLMGRNTEAFF
TRBJ1-2 | TRBD1 | . | TRBV7-8 | TGTGCCAGCAGCGCGCGGACAGGGACTGATGGCTACACCTTC | CASSARTGTDGYTF
TRBJ2-7 | TRBD1 | . | TRBV19 | TGTGCCAGTAGTATGCGACAGGGTGGCTACGAGCAGTACTTC | CASSMRQGGYEQYF
TRBJ1-1 | . | . | TRBV28 | TGTGCCAGCAGAGAAGGGAGGGTGGGGAACACTGAAGCTTTCTTT | CASREGRVGNTEAFF
TRBJ1-5 | . | . | TRBV7-2 | TGTGCCAGCAGCTTAGGGGTAAATCAGCCCCAGCATTTT | CASSLGVNQPQHF
TRBJ1-2 | TRBD1 | once | TRBV6-5 | TGTGCCAGCAGCCTCGGACAGGGCCCTGGTGGCTACACCTTC | CASSLGQGPGGYTF
TRBJ1-4 | TRBD1 | . | TRBV9 | TGTGCCAGCAGCGTCGGGACAGGGAGGACTAATGAAAAACTGTTTTTT | CASSVGTGRTNEKLFF